The rows below give T cell receptor beta chains drawn from one sample of a study of blood T cell repertoires in COVID-19. Clones were sequenced by immunoSEQ multiplex PCR, and TCRdb holds only the in-frame ones, with some missing. There are 90,000 or so clones in the sample; around 88% occur only once, and over 0.45% lies in the top ten. Sequenced sample: peripheral blood. The receptors originated from a man aged 55 to 70 with acute or convalescent COVID-19. Both conserved end residues are part of each CDR3.

J gene: TRBJ1-2
V gene: TRBV5-1
CDR3 protein: CASSEGQGGYGYTF

J gene: TRBJ2-5
V gene: TRBV27
CDR3 protein: CASSLIPVEKKTQYF

J gene: TRBJ2-2
V gene: TRBV6-5
CDR3 protein: CASSRREAGELFF

J gene: TRBJ2-5
V gene: TRBV11-2
CDR3 protein: CASSGDRGRQETQYF

J gene: TRBJ1-1
V gene: TRBV20-1
CDR3 protein: CSARSQAEAFF

J gene: TRBJ2-4
V gene: TRBV5-6
CDR3 protein: CASSLAPGGRQNIQYF

J gene: TRBJ2-7
V gene: TRBV14
CDR3 protein: CASSQHQQYEQYF

J gene: TRBJ2-7
V gene: TRBV7-6
CDR3 protein: CASSLQAGGQGSVYEQYF

J gene: TRBJ1-1
V gene: TRBV28
CDR3 protein: CASIGVFTEAFF

J gene: TRBJ1-1
V gene: TRBV29-1
CDR3 protein: CSVYDRGREAFF

J gene: TRBJ1-5
V gene: TRBV6-2/TRBV6-3
CDR3 protein: CASSSAGGATQPQHF

J gene: TRBJ2-1
V gene: TRBV24-1
CDR3 protein: CATSDLPGTSGHNEQFF

J gene: TRBJ1-1
V gene: TRBV12-3/TRBV12-4
CDR3 protein: CASSKESGTEAFF

J gene: TRBJ1-4
V gene: TRBV11-2
CDR3 protein: CASSPLDREANEKLFF

J gene: TRBJ1-5
V gene: TRBV5-1
CDR3 protein: CASSLDGISNQPQHF

J gene: TRBJ2-2
V gene: TRBV6-4
CDR3 protein: CASSPQGRATGELFF

J gene: TRBJ1-1
V gene: TRBV19
CDR3 protein: CASSMGGVSTEAFF

J gene: TRBJ1-1
V gene: TRBV2
CDR3 protein: CARKTGTDNTEAFF

J gene: TRBJ1-2
V gene: TRBV7-9
CDR3 protein: CASSFGRQGARLYGYTF

J gene: TRBJ2-3
V gene: TRBV11-2
CDR3 protein: CASSFAGQGTDTQYF

J gene: TRBJ1-4
V gene: TRBV5-4
CDR3 protein: CASSLAGGNEKLFF

J gene: TRBJ2-2
V gene: TRBV10-2
CDR3 protein: CASSELAGMNTGELFF

J gene: TRBJ1-2
V gene: TRBV30
CDR3 protein: CAWSLGTGVGRVYGYTF

J gene: TRBJ2-7
V gene: TRBV2
CDR3 protein: CASSNLPTSGREEQYF

J gene: TRBJ2-7
V gene: TRBV6-5
CDR3 protein: CASSFGTSGNYEQYF

J gene: TRBJ1-1
V gene: TRBV5-1
CDR3 protein: CASSLFQNTEAFF

J gene: TRBJ1-1
V gene: TRBV10-1
CDR3 protein: CASSDGTNTEAFF

J gene: TRBJ2-2
V gene: TRBV6-5
CDR3 protein: CASIALGGRLGELFF

J gene: TRBJ2-5
V gene: TRBV5-1
CDR3 protein: CASSLGLAGGSQETQYF

J gene: TRBJ2-5
V gene: TRBV4-1
CDR3 protein: CASSQGQAGGFQETQYF

J gene: TRBJ2-7
V gene: TRBV5-4
CDR3 protein: CASSSYRGEQYF

J gene: TRBJ2-1
V gene: TRBV24-1
CDR3 protein: CATSELAGGPVNEQFF

J gene: TRBJ1-4
V gene: TRBV4-2
CDR3 protein: CASSQDIVIERGRGEKLFF

J gene: TRBJ1-3
V gene: TRBV4-1
CDR3 protein: CASSLGTGRTGNTIYF

J gene: TRBJ2-5
V gene: TRBV28
CDR3 protein: CAIRTSEETQYF

J gene: TRBJ1-2
V gene: TRBV29-1
CDR3 protein: CSVGQDYGYTF

J gene: TRBJ1-3
V gene: TRBV5-4
CDR3 protein: CASSFGTKVSGNTIYF

J gene: TRBJ1-5
V gene: TRBV27
CDR3 protein: CASSLIPTQGSSNQPQHF

J gene: TRBJ1-1
V gene: TRBV10-1
CDR3 protein: CASSRQENTEAFF

J gene: TRBJ2-2
V gene: TRBV14
CDR3 protein: CASSRGLAGGPLGELFF

J gene: TRBJ2-5
V gene: TRBV11-1
CDR3 protein: CASSGDRGQETQYF

J gene: TRBJ2-3
V gene: TRBV5-1
CDR3 protein: CASSLAQGAADTQYF

J gene: TRBJ1-1
V gene: TRBV6-5
CDR3 protein: CASSYRGNTEAFF

J gene: TRBJ2-1
V gene: TRBV21-1
CDR3 protein: CASSKGRGPISGTSDSDNEQFF

J gene: TRBJ2-5
V gene: TRBV11-3
CDR3 protein: CASSLGGQVQETQYF

J gene: TRBJ2-2
V gene: TRBV19
CDR3 protein: CASSSIAGVGELFF

J gene: TRBJ1-2
V gene: TRBV29-1
CDR3 protein: CSVVGGTGYTF

J gene: TRBJ1-2
V gene: TRBV5-1
CDR3 protein: CASSLRDREGGYTF

J gene: TRBJ2-2
V gene: TRBV13
CDR3 protein: CASSLLAGSGELFF

J gene: TRBJ2-3
V gene: TRBV5-1
CDR3 protein: CASSLEASGTDTQYF